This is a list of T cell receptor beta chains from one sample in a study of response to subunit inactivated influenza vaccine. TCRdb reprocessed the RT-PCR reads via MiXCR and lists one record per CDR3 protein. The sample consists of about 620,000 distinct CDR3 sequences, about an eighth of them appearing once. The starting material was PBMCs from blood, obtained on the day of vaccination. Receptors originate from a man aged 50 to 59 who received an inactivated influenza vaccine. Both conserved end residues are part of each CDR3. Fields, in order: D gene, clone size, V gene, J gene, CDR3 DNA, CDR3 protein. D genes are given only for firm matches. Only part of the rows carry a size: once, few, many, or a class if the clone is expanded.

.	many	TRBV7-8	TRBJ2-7	TGTGCCAGCAGCTTAGCTGGACGTTTCGAGCAGTACTTC	CASSLAGRFEQYF
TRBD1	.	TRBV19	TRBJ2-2	TGTGCCAGTAGGCCTTTGACAGGGAGCCGGGAGGAGCTGTTTTTT	CASRPLTGSREELFF
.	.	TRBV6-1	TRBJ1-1	TGTGCCAGCACCCGAGGGCAGTCGAACACTGAAGCTTTCTTT	CASTRGQSNTEAFF
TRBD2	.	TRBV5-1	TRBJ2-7	TGCGCCAGCAGCTTGGCCTTTACGGCGGGGGGCACCTACGAGCAGTACTTC	CASSLAFTAGGTYEQYF
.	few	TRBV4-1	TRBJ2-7	TGCGCCAGCAGCCAAGTGATAATCTTACCTCAGAACGAGCAGTACTTC	CASSQVIILPQNEQYF
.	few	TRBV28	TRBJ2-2	TGTGCCAGCAGTTCTCACGGGGGATCGAACACCGGGGAGCTGTTTTTT	CASSSHGGSNTGELFF
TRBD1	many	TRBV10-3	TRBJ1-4	TGTGCCATCAGTGGAGGACAGGGTGGGAGGAATGAAAAACTGTTTTTT	CAISGGQGGRNEKLFF
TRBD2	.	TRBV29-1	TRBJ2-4	TGCAGCGTTGGAGGGACTAGCGGGAGTGGAATAGCCAAAAACATTCAGTACTTC	CSVGGTSGSGIAKNIQYF
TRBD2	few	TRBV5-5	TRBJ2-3	TGTGCCAGCAGCTTGTGGACTAGCGCGGATACGCAGTATTTT	CASSLWTSADTQYF
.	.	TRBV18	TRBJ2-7	TGTGCCAGCTCACCTCCTGGACCGAGCGAGCAGTACTTC	CASSPPGPSEQYF
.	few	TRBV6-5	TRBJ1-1	TGTGCCAGCAGTTACTCCTCGGGGTACCATTCGAACACTGAAGCTTTCTTT	CASSYSSGYHSNTEAFF
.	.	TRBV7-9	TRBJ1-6	TGTGCCAGCAGCTTAGTCGTAGGATCACCCCTCCACTTT	CASSLVVGSPLHF
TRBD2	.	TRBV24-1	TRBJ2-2	TGTGCCACCAGTGATTCAGGGACTAGCGGGAGCGGAAAGACCGGGGAGCTGTTTTTT	CATSDSGTSGSGKTGELFF
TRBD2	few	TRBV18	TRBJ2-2	TGTGCCAGCTCACCACCTGGGGGACTAGCATCCCGGGAGCTGTTTTTT	CASSPPGGLASRELFF
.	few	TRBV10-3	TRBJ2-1	TGTGCCATCAGAGAGTTTGCCAACAATGAGCAGTTCTTC	CAIREFANNEQFF
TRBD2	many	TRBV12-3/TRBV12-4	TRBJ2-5	TGTGCCAGCAGTTTAAAGTTTGGGCGGGGGGAAGAGACCCAGTACTTC	CASSLKFGRGEETQYF
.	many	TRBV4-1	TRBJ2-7	TGCGCCAGCAGCCAAGATCGGCAAATATACGAGCAGTACTTC	CASSQDRQIYEQYF
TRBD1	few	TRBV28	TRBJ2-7	TGTGCCATAGGCGGGACAGGGGGCTTCGAGCAGTACTTC	CAIGGTGGFEQYF
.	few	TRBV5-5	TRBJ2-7	TGTGCCAGCAGCTTGGGCCCTACAGGGTCCTACGAGCAGTACTTC	CASSLGPTGSYEQYF
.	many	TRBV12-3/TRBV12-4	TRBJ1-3	TGTGCCAGCAGTTTTGGGCCGAACTCTGGAAACACCATATATTTT	CASSFGPNSGNTIYF
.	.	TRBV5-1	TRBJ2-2	TGCGCCAGCAGCTTGCGCAGGGCCCTCACGGGGGAGCTGTTTTTT	CASSLRRALTGELFF
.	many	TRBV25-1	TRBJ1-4	TGTGCCAGCAGTGAATCGGGCAGGGTAGAGGAAAAACTGTTTTTT	CASSESGRVEEKLFF
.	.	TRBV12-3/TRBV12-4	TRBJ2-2	TGTGCCAGCAGTTTAGCCGATACCCTCGGGGAGCTGTTTTTT	CASSLADTLGELFF
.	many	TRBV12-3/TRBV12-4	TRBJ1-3	TGTGCCAGCAGCTCTCACGGCGGAAACACCATATATTTT	CASSSHGGNTIYF
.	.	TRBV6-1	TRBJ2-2	TGTGCCAGCAGTAGGGACGGCCTGGGTACCGGGGAGCTGTTTTTT	CASSRDGLGTGELFF
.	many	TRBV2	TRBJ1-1	TGTGCCAGCATTCTTCCAGGAAACACTGAAGCTTTCTTT	CASILPGNTEAFF
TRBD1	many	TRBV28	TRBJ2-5	TGTGCCAGCAGCCCTCTCTTGGACAGGGTGGGGGAAGAGACCCAGTACTTC	CASSPLLDRVGEETQYF
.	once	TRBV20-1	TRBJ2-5	TGCTGTGGCGAATCCCGCAACCAAGAGACCCAGTACTTC	CCGESRNQETQYF
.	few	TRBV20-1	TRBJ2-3	TGCAGTGCTAGAGTTAGGGTAGGACTACGAACAGATACGCAGTATTTT	CSARVRVGLRTDTQYF
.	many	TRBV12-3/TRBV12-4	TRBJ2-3	TGTGCCAGCAGTTTAGAACTAAACACAGATACGCAGTATTTT	CASSLELNTDTQYF
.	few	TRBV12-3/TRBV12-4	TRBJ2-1	TGTGCCAGCAATCAGGGGTCCTACAATGAGCAGTTCTTC	CASNQGSYNEQFF
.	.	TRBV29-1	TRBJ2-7	TGCAGCGTCACACCGGGCGGTCTCTCCTACGAGCAGTACTTC	CSVTPGGLSYEQYF
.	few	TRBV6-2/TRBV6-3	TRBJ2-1	TGTGCCAGCAGTTACTCACACAGGGAGCCACCGGGATCCTACAATGAGCAGTTCTTC	CASSYSHREPPGSYNEQFF
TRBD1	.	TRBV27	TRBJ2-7	TGTGCCAGCAGCAGACAGGGGAAATCCTACGAGCAGTACTTC	CASSRQGKSYEQYF
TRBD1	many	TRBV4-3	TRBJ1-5	TGCGCCAGCAGCCAGGAAGCACAGGGGAAGAATCAGCCCCAGCATTTT	CASSQEAQGKNQPQHF
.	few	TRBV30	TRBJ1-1	TGTGCCTGGAAGGGGAGGGGGGCCCGACGGACTGAAGCTTTCTTT	CAWKGRGARRTEAFF
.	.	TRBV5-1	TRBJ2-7	TGCGCCAGCAGCCCGACAGGACTTCCGCTGCACGAGCAGTACTTC	CASSPTGLPLHEQYF
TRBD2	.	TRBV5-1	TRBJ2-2	TGCGCCAGCAGCGCGACTAGCGGGGCCGGGGAGCTGTTTTTT	CASSATSGAGELFF
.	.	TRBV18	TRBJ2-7	TGTGCCAGCTCACCACCGACAGGACCCTACGAGCAGTACTTC	CASSPPTGPYEQYF
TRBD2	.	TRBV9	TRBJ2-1	TGTGCCAGCAGCGTAGGGGGACTAGCGGGACGGGGGTACAATGAGCAGTTCTTC	CASSVGGLAGRGYNEQFF
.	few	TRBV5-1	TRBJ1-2	TGCGCCAGCAGCTTGGTAATGGGGTCGAGCGGCTACACCTTC	CASSLVMGSSGYTF
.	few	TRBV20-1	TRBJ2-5	TGCAGTGCTAGAGATCGCTCGAGGGCGGGGCAAGAGACCCAGTACTTC	CSARDRSRAGQETQYF
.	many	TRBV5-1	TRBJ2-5	TGTGCCAGCAGCTTAGGAGGGGGCCAAGAGACCCAGTACTTC	CASSLGGGQETQYF
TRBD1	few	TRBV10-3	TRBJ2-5	TGTGCCATCAGTGCGGGACAGCAAGAGACCCAGTACTTC	CAISAGQQETQYF